This T cell receptor (beta chain) was sequenced during a study of OX40 agonist ivuxolimab in advanced cancers. Overall study findings and caveats: People who partly responded at 0.1-3.0 mg/kg had some of the least clonal expansion seen. Certain nonresponders likewise exhibited a low normalized T-cell clonal expansion. Expanded peripheral T cells had an undetermined antigen specificity.

Concerning this clone itself: Its matching antigen is unknown.

V dropped 6 bases and J dropped 8; count of bases not matched to a gene: 7. The CDR3 consists of 14 residues. Per the germline V gene, CDR1 is MNHEY and CDR2 is SVGAGI. Sequenced by immunoSEQ multiplex PCR; TCRdb stores in-frame clones only, minus some. The repertoire includes just over 35,000 clones, around 80% of them detected once, and 18% sits in the top ten. Sampling times: baseline, cycle 4 day 1, cycle 7 day 1. This receptor was obtained from an adult with an advanced solid tumor such as melanoma, head and neck, liver or kidney cancer. The chain joins TRBV6-5 to TRBJ2-1; 10 bases line up with TRBD2. The specimen was CD4+ or CD8+ T cells sorted from blood, collected in a trial of the OX40 agonist ivuxolimab. Written as DNA, the CDR3 is TGTGCCAGCAGGCAGGGACTAGCGTTCGATGAGCAGTTCTTC. Its protein product is CASRQGLAFDEQFF.